A single sample gave rise to the 29 T cell receptor beta chains below, sequenced in a study of blood T cell repertoires in COVID-19. TCRdb's copy holds only in-frame clones and misses some; the assay was immunoSEQ multiplex PCR. Of a few hundred thousand clones in the sample, around nine tenths were seen once. Sequences were obtained from peripheral blood. The receptors originated from a woman in her twenties or thirties with COVID-19, enrolled during active disease.

The chain employs TRBV5-1 and TRBJ1-1, with TRBD1 matching 7 bases. Germline V lookup: CDR1 SGHRS, CDR2 YFSETQ. With V trimmed by 0 bases and J by 0 bases, 2 bases remained unmatched. The CDR3 has 15 amino acids. The CDR3 loop is CASSLGTGLNTEAFF. The CDR3 DNA follows: TGCGCCAGCAGCTTGGGGACAGGACTGAACACTGAAGCTTTCTTT.

This chain links TRBV18 with TRBJ1-1, with no clear D. Germline assignment: CDR1 KGHSH and CDR2 LQKENI. Trimming took off 0 bases at V and 3 bases at J, with 8 bases between the two ends. CDR3 length: 14 residues. The DNA for the CDR3 is TGTGCCAGCTCACCACCGTCGCGGGACACTGAAGCTTTCTTT. As protein: CASSPPSRDTEAFF.

The CDR3 sequence: CATNGLNHNYGYTF. The CDR3 nucleotides are TGTGCCACAAACGGACTGAACCATAACTATGGCTACACCTTC. The chain uses TRBV2 and TRBJ1-2, with D hard to call. CDR1 is SNHLY, CDR2 FYNNEI, per germline. CDR3 size: 14 residues. Trimming removed 10 bases at V and 1 base at J, with 16 bases between.

As regards this clone: Other DNA sequences in the same sample also yield this CDR3. The chain recombines TRBV30 with TRBJ1-6; a weak D match, TRBD1 (6 bases). In germline, CDR1 is GTSNPN, CDR2 SVGIG (reference sequence). The CDR3 extends over 13 amino acids. V gave up 0 bases and J gave up 10 bases, with 10 bases separating them. For the CDR3, the DNA is TGTGCCTGGAGTGTACAGGGCAACTCACCCCTCCACTTT. It yields the protein CAWSVQGNSPLHF.

The CDR3 DNA sequence: TGTGCCAGCAGCGGGGCAGGGGGCTCGGACACTGAAGCTTTCTTT. It specifies CASSGAGGSDTEAFF. The J gene is TRBJ1-1, the V gene TRBV11-3, with TRBD1 matching 8 bases. CDR1 SGHNT and CDR2 YENEEA come from the germline V gene. The CDR3 is made up of 15 amino acids. V was pared by 5 bases and J by 3 bases, with 8 bases of the junction left unmatched. Drawing the rest from reference TRBV11-3 and TRBJ1-1, the complete variable domain is EAGVVQSPRYKIIEKKQPVAFWCNPISGHNTLYWYLQNLGQGPELLIRYENEEAVDDSQLPKDRFSAERLKGVDSTLKIQPAELGDSAVYLCASSGAGGSDTEAFFGQGTRLTVV.

CDR3 nucleotides: TGTGCCACCAGTGGGCAATCTGGGGCCAACGTCCTGACTTTC. Amino acid sequence: CATSGQSGANVLTF. The V and J genes are TRBV24-1 and TRBJ2-6; D gene uncertain. Trimming left V 5 bases short and J 1 base short, with 5 bases between. The germline gives CDR1 KGHDR, CDR2 SFDVKD. This CDR3 is 14 amino acids long.

The chain uses TRBV28 and TRBJ2-1, with 11 bases identical to TRBD1. Germline loops: CDR1 MDHEN, CDR2 SYDVKM. V lost 6 bases, J lost 10 bases, and 5 bases stayed unmatched. The CDR3 has 13 residues. CDR3 DNA sequence: TGTGCCAGCAGCCCGGGACAGGGGGGCGAGCAGTTCTTC. Translation gives CASSPGQGGEQFF.

The rearrangement links TRBV9 to TRBJ1-6, with no clear D. Per the germline V gene, CDR1 is SGDLS and CDR2 is YYNGEE. V lost 0 bases to trimming and J lost 4 bases, with 5 bases between them. The CDR3 runs 14 residues. CDR3 sequence (DNA): TGTGCCAGCAGCGTAGACTCTTATAATTCACCCCTCCACTTT. As protein: CASSVDSYNSPLHF.

This clone was counted a single time. The chain links TRBV5-1 to TRBJ2-7, with D hard to call. Germline V gene lookup returns CDR1 SGHRS and CDR2 YFSETQ. The CDR3 is 13 residues long. V lost 5 bases and J 4 bases, leaving 13 bases between the germline ends. The CDR3 region is CASSTTAEYEQYF. The CDR3 DNA sequence: TGCGCCAGCAGTACGACGGCGGAGTACGAGCAGTACTTC.

The J gene is TRBJ2-4, the V gene TRBV6-2 or TRBV6-3; possible D gene TRBD2, 6 bases. Germline loops: CDR1 MNHEY, CDR2 SVGEGT. The CDR3 sequence is 14 residues long. V lost 4 bases and J 2 bases, leaving 9 bases between the germline ends. The CDR3 DNA is TGTGCCAGCAGTTTTGGAGGGTCCAAAAACATTCAGTACTTC. Protein product: CASSFGGSKNIQYF.

The genes are TRBV5-1 and TRBJ2-7; D might be TRBD2 (6 bases). This CDR3 is built from 13 residues. V was cut by 4 bases and J by 5 bases, with 13 bases left in between. Germline V gene sequence: CDR1 SGHRS, CDR2 YFSETQ. CDR3 in DNA: TGCGCCAGCAGCCCCGGGACTGTAAACGAGCAGTACTTC. It specifies CASSPGTVNEQYF.

This clone was recorded only once. The gene calls are TRBV5-6 and TRBJ2-1, with 9 bases lining up with TRBD1. CDR1 is SGHDT, CDR2 YYEEEE, per germline. The CDR3 covers 15 residues. Germline trimming cut 5 bases from V and 6 bases from J; bases unmatched to any gene: 9. The CDR3 region is CASSFKWTGVNEQFF. Written as DNA, the CDR3 is TGTGCCAGCAGTTTCAAATGGACAGGGGTCAATGAGCAGTTCTTC.

CDR3 nucleotide sequence: TGTGCCACCTCAGCGGGAGGCTCCTACAATGAGCAGTTCTTC. Translation: CATSAGGSYNEQFF. The genes are TRBV28 and TRBJ2-1; TRBD2 matches at 9 bases. V lost 10 bases, J lost 0 bases, and 4 bases stayed unmatched. The CDR3 totals 14 residues. The germline CDR1 and CDR2 sequences are MDHEN and SYDVKM.

The CDR3 bases are TGTGCCAGCAGTTCCTGGACAGGGGGATATGGCTACACCTTC. As protein: CASSSWTGGYGYTF. The chain joins TRBV27 to TRBJ1-2; TRBD1 aligns across 10 bases. The CDR3 is 14 residues long. Germline V gives CDR1 MNHEY, CDR2 SMNVEV (reference sequence). Trimming at V came to 4 bases and at J to 5 bases, leaving 4 bases not matched to a gene.

The CDR3 DNA is TGTGCCACCAGAACGGGGGAGACCCAGTACTTC. It encodes CATRTGETQYF. The rearrangement joins TRBV19 to TRBJ2-5; D may be TRBD2 (5 bases). The CDR3 has 11 amino acids. CDR1 LNHDA and CDR2 SQIVND come from the germline V gene (reference sequence). V dropped 10 bases and J dropped 5 bases, with 11 bases sitting between them.

V gene TRBV28 combines with J gene TRBJ1-1; 9 bases align to TRBD1. The CDR3 covers 14 residues. Trimming cost V 5 bases and J 2 bases; bases outside gene matches: 3. Looked up from germline, CDR1 is MDHEN and CDR2 is SYDVKM. CDR3 sequence: CASSPGQGNTEAFF. The CDR3 DNA reads TGTGCCAGCAGTCCGGGACAGGGAAACACTGAAGCTTTCTTT.

V is TRBV7-9 and J is TRBJ2-2, with 7 bases lining up with TRBD1. Germline V lookup: CDR1 SEHNR, CDR2 FQNEAQ (reference sequence). The trim removed 5 bases at V and 6 bases at J, leaving 9 bases unmatched. CDR3 length: 15 amino acids. CDR3 in amino acids: CASSTRQGGSGELFF. The CDR3 DNA reads as TGTGCCAGCAGCACTCGACAGGGCGGGTCCGGGGAGCTGTTTTTT.

The V call is TRBV28, the J call TRBJ2-1; 8 bases line up with TRBD2. V trimming: 5 bases; J trimming: 3 bases; junction bases outside the gene matches: 3. This CDR3 has 14 residues. Germline V gene lookup returns CDR1 MDHEN and CDR2 SYDVKM. CDR3 residues: CASSPAGDYNEQFF. CDR3 sequence (DNA): TGTGCCAGCAGTCCAGCGGGAGACTACAATGAGCAGTTCTTC.

The rearrangement joins TRBV2 to TRBJ1-2; possibly TRBD1 for D (6 bases). The germline V gene has CDR1 SNHLY and CDR2 FYNNEI. Trimming cost V 5 bases and J 3 bases, with 13 bases left between them. There are 14 residues in the CDR3. The CDR3 nucleotides are TGTGCCAGCAGTCAGGACAGCGCTTACTATGGCTACACCTTC. Translated, it gives CASSQDSAYYGYTF.

In this sample, this clone turned up once. This rearrangement joins TRBV7-9 to TRBJ2-7; 7 bases are shared with TRBD2. CDR3 length equals 15 residues. Germline V gene sequence: CDR1 SEHNR, CDR2 FQNEAQ (reference sequence). V was pared by 0 bases and J by 2 bases, with 4 bases of the junction left unmatched. The CDR3 DNA follows: TGTGCCAGCAGCTTAGCGGGAGGGCCTACCTACGAGCAGTACTTC. As protein: CASSLAGGPTYEQYF.

This clone was picked up a small number of times. The chain is built from TRBV5-4 and TRBJ1-3, with D perhaps TRBD1 (6 bases). The germline V gene has CDR1 SGHNT and CDR2 YYREEE (reference sequence). V lost 3 bases and J lost 0, with 13 bases in between. CDR3 length: 16 residues. The CDR3 DNA reads as TGTGCCAGCAGCTCGACGACAGGACCCTCTGGAAACACCATATATTTT. Protein product: CASSSTTGPSGNTIYF.

The chain is built from TRBV19 and TRBJ2-2, with TRBD2 matching 12 bases. Trimming took 5 bases from V and 8 from J; bases not matched to a gene: 6. The CDR3 sequence is 15 residues long. The germline CDR1 and CDR2 sequences are LNHDA and SQIVND (reference sequence). The CDR3 region is CASSAPGLAGGELFF. The CDR3 nucleotides read TGTGCCAGTAGTGCTCCGGGACTAGCGGGTGGGGAGCTGTTTTTT.

The gene calls are TRBV7-3 and TRBJ2-2, with D uncertain. This CDR3 spans 15 amino acids. CDR1 is SGHTA, CDR2 FQGTGA, per germline. The ends were cut back, 5 bases at V and 5 bases at J, with 15 bases in the middle. The DNA of the CDR3 is TGTGCCAGCAGCCCCTCGGTGGCACTAACCGGGGAGCTGTTTTTT. This translates into CASSPSVALTGELFF.

This rearrangement joins TRBV7-8 to TRBJ1-6; TRBD1 might be the D (5 bases). Germline lookup yields CDR1 SGHVS and CDR2 FQNEAQ. The CDR3 is 14 residues long. V shed 1 base and J shed 4 bases, with 5 bases lying between them. The CDR3 DNA reads as TGTGCCAGCAGCTTAGAGGGGTATAATTCACCCCTCCACTTT. It yields the protein CASSLEGYNSPLHF.

The chain employs TRBV18 and TRBJ1-5; D is unclear. Germline CDR1 is KGHSH and CDR2 is LQKENI. The V gene lost 2 bases and the J gene lost 2 bases, with 7 bases spanning the gap. The CDR3 sequence is 14 residues long. Here the CDR3 reads CASSPGTGNQPQHF. The DNA of the CDR3 is TGTGCCAGCTCACCAGGAACAGGCAATCAGCCCCAGCATTTT.

The genes are TRBV24-1 and TRBJ2-1; 9 bases map to TRBD2. V was clipped by 4 bases and J by 5 bases; unmatched bases: 5. The CDR3 is 15 residues long. Germline loops: CDR1 KGHDR, CDR2 SFDVKD. CDR3 sequence (DNA): TGTGCCACCAGTGACGCGGGAGGGGCCCACAATGAGCAGTTCTTC. Translation: CATSDAGGAHNEQFF.

This chain joins TRBV27 and TRBJ2-7; tentatively, D is TRBD2 (5 bases). Trimming took 6 bases from V and 2 from J, leaving 8 bases between them. Germline CDR1 MNHEY, CDR2 SMNVEV (reference sequence). The CDR3 has 12 amino acids. The CDR3 DNA sequence: TGTGCCAGCAGGGACTGGGCCTACGAGCAGTACTTC. It specifies CASRDWAYEQYF.

The V gene is TRBV9, the J gene TRBJ2-2; D is perhaps TRBD1 (6 bases). V was pared by 0 bases and J by 5 bases, with 8 bases between. The CDR3 contains 14 residues. Germline V lookup: CDR1 SGDLS, CDR2 YYNGEE. The CDR3 bases are TGTGCCAGCAGCGTAGTTGGACAGACCGGGGAGCTGTTTTTT. Translated, it gives CASSVVGQTGELFF.

This clone came up once. CDR3 sequence: CASSLGGGAAGYTF. The CDR3 coding sequence is TGTGCCAGCAGCTTGGGTGGGGGCGCGGCTGGCTACACCTTC. The chain has TRBV5-5 and TRBJ1-2, with D perhaps matching TRBD1 (6 bases). This CDR3 region has 14 residues. Germline-derived CDR1 and CDR2 are SGHKS and YYEKEE (reference sequence). Between the trimmed V and J ends, which lost 0 bases and 7 bases, there was a span of 13 bases.